The next 20 T cell receptor beta chains were all read from a single sample in a study of shared clonotypes between healthy human individuals. Cells designated naive CD8 were CD45RO-negative and were positively selected for CCR7, with terminally differentiated effector memory CD45RA+ cells excluded. The data were produced by immunoSEQ multiplex PCR, yet TCRdb's version contains in-frame clones alone and is incomplete. Of hundreds of thousands of clones listed, 95% to 96% are singletons. The sample consisted of naive CD8+ T cells sorted from blood. The receptors shown here come from a woman aged 25-40 years in good health.

This chain links TRBV7-2 with TRBJ2-2; no firm D call. Trimming took off 5 bases at V and 4 bases at J, with 11 bases between the two ends. The length of the CDR3 is 14 residues. Germline values: CDR1 SGHTA, CDR2 FQGNSA. CDR3 sequence reads: CASSPDLFTGELFF. CDR3 coding DNA: TGTGCCAGCAGCCCAGACTTATTCACCGGGGAGCTGTTTTTT.

The chain carries TRBV5-6 and TRBJ1-2; D perhaps matches TRBD1 (6 bases). The CDR3 totals 16 residues. Deletions cut 0 bases from V and 4 bases from J, with 16 bases between. Germline V gene sequence: CDR1 SGHDT, CDR2 YYEEEE. CDR3 sequence reads: CASSLGDILGGYGYTF. The CDR3 DNA follows: TGTGCCAGCAGCTTGGGGGACATCCTTGGTGGCTATGGCTACACCTTC.

V and J are TRBV9 and TRBJ2-1; D uncertain. Per germline, CDR1 SGDLS and CDR2 YYNGEE. The length of the CDR3 is 13 residues. Trimming cost V 3 bases and J 6 bases, with 10 bases left between them. The CDR3 loop is CASSALGGNEQFF. CDR3 nucleotide sequence: TGTGCCAGCAGCGCCCTAGGTGGCAATGAGCAGTTCTTC.

V is TRBV7-9 and J is TRBJ2-7; 7 bases fit TRBD2. V was clipped by 5 bases and J by 2 bases; unmatched bases: 3. The germline V gene encodes CDR1 SEHNR and CDR2 FQNEAQ (reference sequence). The CDR3 is 13 amino acids. The CDR3 coding sequence is TGTGCCAGCAGCCCCCGGGAGGCCTACGAGCAGTACTTC. Amino acids: CASSPREAYEQYF.

The genes are TRBV5-6 and TRBJ2-3; 7 positions match TRBD1. Germline values: CDR1 SGHDT, CDR2 YYEEEE. The CDR3 extends over 14 amino acids. The junction had 13 bases not matched to a gene; V was cut back by 4 bases and J by 11 bases. The CDR3 protein is CASSTNTGAIGQYF. DNA of the CDR3: TGTGCCAGCAGCACCAACACAGGGGCCATCGGGCAGTATTTT.

V and J are TRBV29-1 and TRBJ2-1, with unresolved D. V lost 4 bases and J lost 0, with 4 bases in between. In germline, CDR1 is SQVTM, CDR2 ANQGSEA. The CDR3 is 12 amino acids. The CDR3 region is CSVGNSYNEQFF. The CDR3 coding sequence is TGCAGCGTTGGTAACTCCTACAATGAGCAGTTCTTC.

The V and J genes are TRBV29-1 and TRBJ2-5; unclear D gene. Gene TRBJ2-7 matches the end of the DNA better, so the J call may be wrong. The CDR3 contains 14 residues. The germline CDR1 and CDR2 sequences are SQVTM and ANQGSEA. In DNA, the CDR3 is TGCAGCGTTGAAGACTCTGGGGTACAGTACGAGCAGTACTTC. This sequence encodes CSVEDSGVQYEQYF.

This clone appeared once. The chain has TRBV25-1 and TRBJ2-1; 12 bases are a match to TRBD2. This CDR3 contains 15 residues. Germline V lookup: CDR1 MGHDK, CDR2 SYGVNS. V gave up 8 bases and J gave up 8 bases; unmatched junction bases: 10. In DNA, the CDR3 is TGTGCCAGCGGACCCGGACTAGCGGGAACCCATGAGCAGTTCTTC. Its protein is CASGPGLAGTHEQFF.

Concerning this clone itself: A junction boundary mismatches the germline segment, possibly from a read error. The chain has TRBV27 and TRBJ2-7, with D possibly TRBD2 on 5 matching bases. The CDR3 is made up of 15 amino acids. Per germline, CDR1 MNHEY and CDR2 SMNVEV (reference sequence). The CDR3 reads CASSLVAGSSYKQYF. The CDR3, as DNA: TGTGCCAGCAGCCTCGTGGCGGGCAGCTCCTACAAGCAGTACTTC.

The V gene is TRBV5-1, the J gene TRBJ1-2; tentatively, D is TRBD1 (6 bases). V was pared by 4 bases and J by 6 bases, with 10 bases between. This CDR3 has 12 amino acids. The germline gives CDR1 SGHRS, CDR2 YFSETQ. The CDR3 bases are TGCGCCAGCAGCATAGGGGGTAATGGCTACACCTTC. Amino acid sequence: CASSIGGNGYTF.

The CDR3 sequence: CASSLGSGLPDTEAFF. The DNA of the CDR3 is TGCGCCAGCAGCTTGGGTTCGGGGTTGCCGGACACTGAAGCTTTCTTT. The J gene is TRBJ1-1, the V gene TRBV5-1; D remains ambiguous. The CDR3 sequence is 16 residues long. Trimming shortened V by 0 bases and J by 3 bases, and 15 bases separated the two germline ends. CDR1 is SGHRS, CDR2 YFSETQ, per germline.

The chain is built from TRBV5-4 and TRBJ2-7; D gene uncertain. The CDR3 is 11 amino acids. Germline assignment: CDR1 SGHNT and CDR2 YYREEE (reference sequence). Trimming removed 0 bases from V and 6 bases from J, with 4 bases in between. The DNA of the CDR3 is TGTGCCAGCAGCTTGGGCACCGAGCAGTACTTC. This translates into CASSLGTEQYF.

The chain employs TRBV6-5 and TRBJ1-2; D not resolved. V lost 4 bases to trimming and J lost 8 bases, with 17 bases between them. The V gene's germline CDR1 is MNHEY and CDR2 SVGAGI. This CDR3 spans 14 amino acids. The CDR3 is CASSSATLLGGYTF. In DNA, the CDR3 is TGTGCCAGCAGTTCCGCAACTCTACTGGGCGGCTACACCTTC.

This chain uses TRBV13 with TRBJ1-5; no clear D gene. This CDR3 contains 15 residues. V was pared by 0 bases and J by 0 bases, with 6 bases between. CDR1 is PRHDT, CDR2 FYEKMQ, per germline (reference sequence). Written as DNA, the CDR3 is TGTGCCAGCAGCTTAGGACACAATAGCAATCAGCCCCAGCATTTT. Translating it yields CASSLGHNSNQPQHF.

CDR3 bases: TGTGCCAGCAGCACCTCGACAGGGGGCGGAGGGGGTACTGAAGCTTTCTTT. It is translated as CASSTSTGGGGGTEAFF. The chain carries TRBV7-9 and TRBJ1-1; 10 bases line up with TRBD1. Germline CDR1 and CDR2: SEHNR and FQNEAQ (reference sequence). The V gene end was trimmed by 5 bases and the J gene end by 5 bases; junction bases not matched to a gene: 14. There are 17 residues in the CDR3.

The chain couples TRBV7-3 to TRBJ2-3, with 9 bases identical to TRBD2. Germline V lookup: CDR1 SGHTA, CDR2 FQGTGA. The CDR3 length is 16 residues. V was pared by 5 bases and J by 3 bases, with 9 bases of the junction left unmatched. Written as DNA, the CDR3 is TGTGCCAGCAGCCCCGGGACTAGCAGGGAAACAGATACGCAGTATTTT. It translates to CASSPGTSRETDTQYF.

The rearrangement uses TRBV6-6 and TRBJ2-7, with 7 bases lining up with TRBD1. Germline loops: CDR1 MNHNY, CDR2 SVGAGI (reference sequence). The CDR3 is 13 residues long. V lost 2 bases, J lost 3 bases, and 1 base stayed unmatched. The CDR3 protein is CASSYGTDYEQYF. The DNA of the CDR3 is TGTGCCAGCAGTTACGGGACAGACTACGAGCAGTACTTC.

CDR3 region: CASSSPSGRIYEQYF. The CDR3 DNA reads TGTGCCAGCAGCTCCCCCAGCGGGAGAATCTACGAGCAGTACTTC. The chain joins TRBV7-9 to TRBJ2-7, with TRBD2 matching 8 bases. V shed 4 bases, J shed 3 bases, and the junction held 8 bases outside the gene matches. The CDR3 has 15 residues. Germline CDR1 reads SEHNR; CDR2 reads FQNEAQ (reference sequence).

This sequence joins TRBV15 and TRBJ1-4; D is unresolved. This CDR3 contains 14 residues. V lost 5 bases to trimming and J lost 0 bases, with 7 bases between them. Germline V gene data show CDR1 as LNHNV and CDR2 as YYDKDF (reference sequence). In nucleotides, the CDR3 is TGTGCCACCAGCGAAGGCTCAACTAATGAAAAACTGTTTTTT. Amino acids: CATSEGSTNEKLFF.

The gene calls are TRBV28 and TRBJ2-1; 9 nucleotides align to TRBD2. The trim removed 5 bases at V and 6 bases at J, leaving 14 bases unmatched. Germline loops: CDR1 MDHEN, CDR2 SYDVKM. The CDR3 runs to 17 residues. The chain's CDR3 is CASSLRLAGALGNEQFF. In nucleotides, the CDR3 is TGTGCCAGCAGTCTGAGATTAGCGGGGGCACTAGGCAATGAGCAGTTCTTC. The variable domain in full, with the rest retrieved from reference TRBV28 and TRBJ2-1, is DVKVTQSSRYLVKRTGEKVFLECVQDMDHENMFWYRQDPGLGLRLIYFSYDVKMKEKGDIPEGYSVSREKKERFSLILESASTNQTSMYLCASSLRLAGALGNEQFFGPGTRLTVL.